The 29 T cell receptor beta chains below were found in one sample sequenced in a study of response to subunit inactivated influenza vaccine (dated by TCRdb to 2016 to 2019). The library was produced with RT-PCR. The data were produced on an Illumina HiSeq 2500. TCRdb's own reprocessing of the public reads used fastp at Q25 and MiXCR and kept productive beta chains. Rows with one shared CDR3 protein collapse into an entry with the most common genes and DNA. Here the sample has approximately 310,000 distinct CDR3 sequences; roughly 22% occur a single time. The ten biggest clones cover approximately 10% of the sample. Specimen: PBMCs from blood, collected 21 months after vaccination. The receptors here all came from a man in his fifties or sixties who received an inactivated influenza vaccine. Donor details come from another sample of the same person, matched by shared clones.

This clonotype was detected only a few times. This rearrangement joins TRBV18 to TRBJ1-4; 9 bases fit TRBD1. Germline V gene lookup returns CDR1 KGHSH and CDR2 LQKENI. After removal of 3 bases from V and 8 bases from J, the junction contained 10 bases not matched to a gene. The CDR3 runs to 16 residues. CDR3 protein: CASSPRMRTGDEKLFF. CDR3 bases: TGTGCCAGCTCACCTAGAATGAGGACAGGGGACGAAAAACTGTTTTTT.

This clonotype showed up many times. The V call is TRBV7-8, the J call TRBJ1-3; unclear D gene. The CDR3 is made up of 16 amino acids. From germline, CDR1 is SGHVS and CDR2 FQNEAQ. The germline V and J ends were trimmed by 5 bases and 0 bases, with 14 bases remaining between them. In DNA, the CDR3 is TGTGCCAGCAGCCAGACATGGGCCAACTCTGGAAACACCATATATTTT. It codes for CASSQTWANSGNTIYF.

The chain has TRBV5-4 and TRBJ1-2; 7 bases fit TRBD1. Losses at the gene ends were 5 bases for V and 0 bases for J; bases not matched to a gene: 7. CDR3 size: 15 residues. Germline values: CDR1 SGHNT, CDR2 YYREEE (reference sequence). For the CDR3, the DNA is TGTGCCAGCAGTCTACAGGGGTCCTCTAACTATGGCTACACCTTC. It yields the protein CASSLQGSSNYGYTF.

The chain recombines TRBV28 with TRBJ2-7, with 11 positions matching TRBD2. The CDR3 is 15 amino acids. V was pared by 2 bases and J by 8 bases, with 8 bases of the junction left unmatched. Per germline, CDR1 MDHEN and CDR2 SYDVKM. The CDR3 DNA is TGTGCCAGCAGTTTAATTACTAGCGGGGGCCCACAGCAGTACTTC. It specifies CASSLITSGGPQQYF. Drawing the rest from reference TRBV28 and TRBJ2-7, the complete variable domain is DVKVTQSSRYLVKRTGEKVFLECVQDMDHENMFWYRQDPGLGLRLIYFSYDVKMKEKGDIPEGYSVSREKKERFSLILESASTNQTSMYLCASSLITSGGPQQYFGPGTRLTVT.

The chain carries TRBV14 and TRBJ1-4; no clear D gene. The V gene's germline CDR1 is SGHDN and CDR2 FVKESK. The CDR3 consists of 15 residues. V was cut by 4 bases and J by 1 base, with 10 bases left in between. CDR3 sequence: CASSRGGLTNEKLFF. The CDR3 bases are TGTGCCAGCAGCCGAGGAGGTTTAACTAATGAAAAACTGTTTTTT. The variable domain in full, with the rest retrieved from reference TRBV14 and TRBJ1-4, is EAGVTQFPSHSVIEKGQTVTLRCDPISGHDNLYWYRRVMGKEIKFLLHFVKESKQDESGMPNNRFLAERTGGTYSTLKVQPAELEDSGVYFCASSRGGLTNEKLFFGSGTQLSVL.

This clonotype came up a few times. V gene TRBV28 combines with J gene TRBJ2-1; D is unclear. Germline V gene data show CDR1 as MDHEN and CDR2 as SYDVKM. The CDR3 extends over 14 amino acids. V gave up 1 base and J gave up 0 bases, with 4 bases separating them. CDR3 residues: CASSLLISYNEQFF. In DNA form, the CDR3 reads TGTGCCAGCAGTTTATTGATCTCCTACAATGAGCAGTTCTTC.

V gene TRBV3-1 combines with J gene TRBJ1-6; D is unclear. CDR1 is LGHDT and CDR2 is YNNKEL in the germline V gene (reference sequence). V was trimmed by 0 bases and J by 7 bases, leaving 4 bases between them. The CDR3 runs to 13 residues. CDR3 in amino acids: CASSQDYNSPLHF. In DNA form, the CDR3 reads TGTGCCAGCAGCCAAGACTACAATTCACCCCTCCACTTT.

The CDR3: CASSMNLNSNQPQHF. The DNA of the CDR3 is TGTGCCAGTAGTATGAATCTGAATAGCAATCAGCCCCAGCATTTT. This chain links TRBV19 with TRBJ1-5; D remains ambiguous. Germline-derived CDR1 and CDR2 are LNHDA and SQIVND (reference sequence). The CDR3 has 15 residues. V was shortened by 3 bases and J by 0 bases, with 9 bases between the two germline ends.

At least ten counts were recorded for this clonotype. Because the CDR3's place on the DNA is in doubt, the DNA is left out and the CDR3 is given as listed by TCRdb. The CDR3 loop reads CISVSEAPQGAVTEAFF. J is TRBJ1-1 and V is TRBV7-5; TRBD1, the table's D call, was not compared with the DNA. TRBV7-5 is flagged as a pseudogene. A total of 17 residues make up the CDR3, ends included.

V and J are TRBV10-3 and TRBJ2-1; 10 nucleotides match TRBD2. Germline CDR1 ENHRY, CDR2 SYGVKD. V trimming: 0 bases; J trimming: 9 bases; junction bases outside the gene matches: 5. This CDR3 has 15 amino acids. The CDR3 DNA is TGTGCCATCAGTGAGTCGGTAGCGGGAGGTGGTGAGCAGTTCTTC. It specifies CAISESVAGGGEQFF.

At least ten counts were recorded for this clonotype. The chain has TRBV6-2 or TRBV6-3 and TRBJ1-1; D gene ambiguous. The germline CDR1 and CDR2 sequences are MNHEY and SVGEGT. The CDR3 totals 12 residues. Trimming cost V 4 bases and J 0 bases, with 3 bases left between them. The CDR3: CASSSVNTEAFF. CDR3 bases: TGTGCCAGCAGTTCAGTGAACACTGAAGCTTTCTTT.

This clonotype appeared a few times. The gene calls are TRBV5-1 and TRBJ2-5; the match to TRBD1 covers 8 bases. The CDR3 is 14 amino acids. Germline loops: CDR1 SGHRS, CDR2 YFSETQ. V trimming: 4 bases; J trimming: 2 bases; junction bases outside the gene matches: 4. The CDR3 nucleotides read TGCGCCAGCAGCGCGGGACAGGTGCAAGAGACCCAGTACTTC. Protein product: CASSAGQVQETQYF.

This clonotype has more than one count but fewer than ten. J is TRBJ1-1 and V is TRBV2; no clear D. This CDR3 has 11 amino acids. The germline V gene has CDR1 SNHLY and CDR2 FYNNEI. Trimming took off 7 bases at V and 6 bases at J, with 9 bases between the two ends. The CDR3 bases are TGTGCCAGCACCCGGACTGCTGAAGCTTTCTTT. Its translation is CASTRTAEAFF. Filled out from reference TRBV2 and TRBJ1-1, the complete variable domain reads EPEVTQTPSHQVTQMGQEVILRCVPISNHLYFYWYRQILGQKVEFLVSFYNNEISEKSEIFDDQFSVERPDGSNFTLKIRSTKLEDSAMYFCASTRTAEAFFGQGTRLTVV.

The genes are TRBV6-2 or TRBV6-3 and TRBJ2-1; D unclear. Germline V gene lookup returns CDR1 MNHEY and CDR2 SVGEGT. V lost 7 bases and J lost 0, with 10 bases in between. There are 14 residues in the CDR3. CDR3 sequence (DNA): TGTGCCAGCACCAACCCTGGCTCCTACAATGAGCAGTTCTTC. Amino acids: CASTNPGSYNEQFF.

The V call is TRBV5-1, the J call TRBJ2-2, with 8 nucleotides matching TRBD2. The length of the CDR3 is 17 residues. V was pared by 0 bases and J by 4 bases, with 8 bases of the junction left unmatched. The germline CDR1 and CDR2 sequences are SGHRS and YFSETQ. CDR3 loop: CASSLGPRTSFTGELFF. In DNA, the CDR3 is TGCGCCAGCAGCTTGGGGCCAAGGACTAGCTTCACCGGGGAGCTGTTTTTT.

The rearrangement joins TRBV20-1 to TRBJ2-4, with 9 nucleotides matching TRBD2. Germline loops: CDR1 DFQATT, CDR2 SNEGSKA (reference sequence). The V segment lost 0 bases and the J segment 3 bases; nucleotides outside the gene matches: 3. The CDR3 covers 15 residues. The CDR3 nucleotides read TGCAGTGCTAGAGAAGCTAGCGGGATCAAAAACATTCAGTACTTC. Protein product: CSAREASGIKNIQYF.

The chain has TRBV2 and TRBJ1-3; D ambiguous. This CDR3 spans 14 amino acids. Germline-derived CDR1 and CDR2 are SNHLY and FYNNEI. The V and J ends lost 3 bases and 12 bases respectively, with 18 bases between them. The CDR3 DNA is TGTGCCAGCAGTGAGTCGGTCAGCCTGCGTGTCATATATTTT. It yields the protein CASSESVSLRVIYF.

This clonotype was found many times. Here the CDR3 DNA reads TGTGCCAGCAGCTTATACAGGGTCTCCTACGAGCAGTACTTC. Its translation is CASSLYRVSYEQYF. The V and J genes are TRBV7-2 and TRBJ2-7; TRBD1 might be the D (6 bases). From germline, CDR1 is SGHTA and CDR2 FQGNSA. The length of the CDR3 is 14 residues. The V end was cut by 2 bases, the J end by 0 bases, with 8 bases between.

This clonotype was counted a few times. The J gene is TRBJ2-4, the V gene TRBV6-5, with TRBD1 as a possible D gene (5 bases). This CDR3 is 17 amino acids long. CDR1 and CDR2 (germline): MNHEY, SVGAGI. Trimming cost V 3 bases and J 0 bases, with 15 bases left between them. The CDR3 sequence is CASSYKPGQLAKNIQYF. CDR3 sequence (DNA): TGTGCCAGCAGTTATAAACCCGGACAACTAGCCAAAAACATTCAGTACTTC.

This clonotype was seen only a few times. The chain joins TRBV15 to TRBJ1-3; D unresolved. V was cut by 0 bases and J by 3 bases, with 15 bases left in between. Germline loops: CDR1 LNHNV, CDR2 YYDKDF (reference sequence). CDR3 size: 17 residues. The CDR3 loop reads CATSRDLGFGGGNTIYF. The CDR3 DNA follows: TGTGCCACCAGCAGAGATTTAGGCTTTGGTGGTGGAAACACCATATATTTT. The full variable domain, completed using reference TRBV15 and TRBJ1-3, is DAMVIQNPRYQVTQFGKPVTLSCSQTLNHNVMYWYQQKSSQAPKLLFHYYDKDFNNEADTPDNFQSRRPNTSFCFLDIRSPGLGDTAMYLCATSRDLGFGGGNTIYFGEGSWLTVV.

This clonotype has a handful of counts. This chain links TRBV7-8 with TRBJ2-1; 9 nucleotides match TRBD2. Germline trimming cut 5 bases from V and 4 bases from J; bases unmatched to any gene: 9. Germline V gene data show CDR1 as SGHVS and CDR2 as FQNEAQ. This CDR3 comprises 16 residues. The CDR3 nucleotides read TGTGCCAGCAGCCGCGTGGCTAGCGGGGTTTACAATGAGCAGTTCTTC. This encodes CASSRVASGVYNEQFF.

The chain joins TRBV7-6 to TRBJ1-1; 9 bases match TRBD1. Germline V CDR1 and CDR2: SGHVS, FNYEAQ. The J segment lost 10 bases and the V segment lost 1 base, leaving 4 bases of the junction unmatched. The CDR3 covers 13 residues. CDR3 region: CASSLVGQGTAFF. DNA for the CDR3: TGTGCCAGCAGCTTAGTAGGACAGGGGACAGCTTTCTTT.

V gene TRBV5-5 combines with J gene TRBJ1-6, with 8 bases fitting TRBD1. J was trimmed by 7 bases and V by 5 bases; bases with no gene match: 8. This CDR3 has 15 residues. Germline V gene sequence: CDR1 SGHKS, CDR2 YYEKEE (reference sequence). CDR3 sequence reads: CASRPTGTGNSPLHF. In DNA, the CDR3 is TGTGCCAGCAGGCCCACCGGGACAGGAAATTCACCCCTCCACTTT.

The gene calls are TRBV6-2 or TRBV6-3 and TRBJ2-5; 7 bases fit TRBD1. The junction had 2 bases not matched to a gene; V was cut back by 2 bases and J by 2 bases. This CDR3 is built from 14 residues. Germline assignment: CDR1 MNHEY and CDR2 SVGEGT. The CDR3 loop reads CASSYRQGQETQYF. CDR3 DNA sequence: TGTGCCAGCAGTTACCGACAGGGACAAGAGACCCAGTACTTC.

CDR3 loop: CSVGTSGGYEQFF. The DNA of the CDR3 is TGCAGCGTCGGGACTAGCGGGGGGTATGAGCAGTTCTTC. The chain is built from TRBV29-1 and TRBJ2-1; 15 positions match TRBD2. With 6 bases clipped from V and 8 bases from J, the junction kept 2 bases outside the gene matches. This CDR3 has 13 residues. In germline, CDR1 is SQVTM, CDR2 ANQGSEA.

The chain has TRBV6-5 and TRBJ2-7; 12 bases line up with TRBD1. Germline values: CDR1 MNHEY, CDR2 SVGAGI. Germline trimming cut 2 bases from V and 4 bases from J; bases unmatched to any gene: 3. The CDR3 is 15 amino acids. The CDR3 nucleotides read TGTGCCAGCAGTTACCGGGACAGGGGGCGATACGAGCAGTACTTC. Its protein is CASSYRDRGRYEQYF.

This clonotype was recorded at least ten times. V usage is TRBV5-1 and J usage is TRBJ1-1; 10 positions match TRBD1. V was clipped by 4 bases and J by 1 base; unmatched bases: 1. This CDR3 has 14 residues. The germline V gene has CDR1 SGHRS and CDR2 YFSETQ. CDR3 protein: CASSRQGANTEAFF. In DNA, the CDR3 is TGCGCCAGCAGCCGACAGGGGGCGAACACTGAAGCTTTCTTT. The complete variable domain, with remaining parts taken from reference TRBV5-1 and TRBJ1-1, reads KAGVTQTPRYLIKTRGQQVTLSCSPISGHRSVSWYQQTPGQGLQFLFEYFSETQRNKGNFPGRFSGRQFSNSRSEMNVSTLELGDSALYLCASSRQGANTEAFFGQGTRLTVV.

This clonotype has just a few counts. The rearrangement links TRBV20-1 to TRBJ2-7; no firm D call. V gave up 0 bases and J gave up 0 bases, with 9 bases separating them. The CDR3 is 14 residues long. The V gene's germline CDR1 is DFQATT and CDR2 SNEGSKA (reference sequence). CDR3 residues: CSARDGFDSYEQYF. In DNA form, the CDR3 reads TGCAGTGCTAGAGACGGCTTTGACTCCTACGAGCAGTACTTC.

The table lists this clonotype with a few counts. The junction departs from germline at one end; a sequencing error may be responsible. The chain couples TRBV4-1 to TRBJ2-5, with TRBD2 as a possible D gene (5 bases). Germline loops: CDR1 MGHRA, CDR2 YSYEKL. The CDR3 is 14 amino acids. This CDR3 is CAISPDSMEETQYF. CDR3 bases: TGCGCCATCAGCCCGGACTCAATGGAAGAGACCCAGTACTTC.